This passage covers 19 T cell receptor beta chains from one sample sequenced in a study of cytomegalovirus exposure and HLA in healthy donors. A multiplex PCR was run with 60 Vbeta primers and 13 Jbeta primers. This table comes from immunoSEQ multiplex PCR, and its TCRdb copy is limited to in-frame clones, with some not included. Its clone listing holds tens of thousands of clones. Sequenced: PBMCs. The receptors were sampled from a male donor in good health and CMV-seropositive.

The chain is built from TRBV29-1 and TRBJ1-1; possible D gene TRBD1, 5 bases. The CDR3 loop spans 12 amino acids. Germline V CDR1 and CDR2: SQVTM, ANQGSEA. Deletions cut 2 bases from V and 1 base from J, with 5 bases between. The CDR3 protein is CSVETGNTEAFF. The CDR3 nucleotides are TGCAGCGTTGAAACAGGGAACACTGAAGCTTTCTTT. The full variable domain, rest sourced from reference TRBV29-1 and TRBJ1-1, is SAVISQKPSRDICQRGTSLTIQCQVDSQVTMMFWYRQQPGQSLTLIATANQGSEATYESGFVIDKFPISRPNLTFSTLTVSNMSPEDSSIYLCSVETGNTEAFFGQGTRLTVV.

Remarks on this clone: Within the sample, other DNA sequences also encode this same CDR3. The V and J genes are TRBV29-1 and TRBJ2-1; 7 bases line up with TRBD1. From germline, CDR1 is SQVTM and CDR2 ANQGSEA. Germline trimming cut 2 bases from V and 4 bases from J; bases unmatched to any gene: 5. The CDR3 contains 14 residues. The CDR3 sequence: CSVERDSSYNEQFF. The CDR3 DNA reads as TGCAGCGTTGAAAGGGACAGCAGTTACAATGAGCAGTTCTTC.

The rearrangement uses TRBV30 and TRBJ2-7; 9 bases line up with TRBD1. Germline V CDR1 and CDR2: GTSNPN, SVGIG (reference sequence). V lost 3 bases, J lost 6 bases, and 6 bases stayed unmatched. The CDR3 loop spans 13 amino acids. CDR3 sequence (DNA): TGTGCCTGGAGCCGGGACAGGGCGGGCGAGCAGTACTTC. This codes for CAWSRDRAGEQYF.

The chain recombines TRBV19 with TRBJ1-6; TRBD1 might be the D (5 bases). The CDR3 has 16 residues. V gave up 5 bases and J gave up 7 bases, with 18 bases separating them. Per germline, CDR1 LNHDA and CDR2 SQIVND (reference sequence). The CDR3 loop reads CASSLVGRQGNSPLHF. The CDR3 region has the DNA TGTGCCAGTAGTCTGGTGGGTCGGCAGGGAAATTCACCCCTCCACTTT.

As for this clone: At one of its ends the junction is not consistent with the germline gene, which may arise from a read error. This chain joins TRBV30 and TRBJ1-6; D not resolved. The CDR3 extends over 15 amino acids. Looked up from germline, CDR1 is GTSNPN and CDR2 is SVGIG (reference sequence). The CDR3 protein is CAGSLMTLQNSPLHF. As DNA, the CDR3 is TGTGCCGGGAGTCTCATGACCTTACAGAATTCACCCCTACACTTT.

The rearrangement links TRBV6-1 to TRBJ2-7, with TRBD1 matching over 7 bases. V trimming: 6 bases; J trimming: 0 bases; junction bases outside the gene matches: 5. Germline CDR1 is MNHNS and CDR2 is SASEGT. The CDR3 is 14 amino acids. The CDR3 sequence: CASSRQGNSYEQYF. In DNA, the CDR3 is TGTGCCAGCAGCCGACAGGGTAACTCCTACGAGCAGTACTTC.

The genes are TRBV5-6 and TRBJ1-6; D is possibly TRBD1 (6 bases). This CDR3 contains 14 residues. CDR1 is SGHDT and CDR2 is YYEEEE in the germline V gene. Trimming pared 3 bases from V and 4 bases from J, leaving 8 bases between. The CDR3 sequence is CASSSTGYNSPLHF. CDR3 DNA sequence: TGTGCCAGCAGCTCAACAGGGTATAATTCACCCCTCCACTTT. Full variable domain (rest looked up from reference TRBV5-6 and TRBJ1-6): DAGVTQSPTHLIKTRGQQVTLRCSPKSGHDTVSWYQQALGQGPQFIFQYYEEEERQRGNFPDRFSGHQFPNYSSELNVNALLLGDSALYLCASSSTGYNSPLHFGNGTRLTVT.

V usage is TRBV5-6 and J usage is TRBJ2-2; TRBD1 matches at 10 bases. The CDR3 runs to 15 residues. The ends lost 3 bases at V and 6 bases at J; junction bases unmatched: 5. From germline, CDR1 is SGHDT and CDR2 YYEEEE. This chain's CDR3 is CASSYAGTGAGELFF. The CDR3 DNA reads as TGTGCCAGCAGCTACGCCGGGACAGGGGCCGGGGAGCTGTTTTTT.

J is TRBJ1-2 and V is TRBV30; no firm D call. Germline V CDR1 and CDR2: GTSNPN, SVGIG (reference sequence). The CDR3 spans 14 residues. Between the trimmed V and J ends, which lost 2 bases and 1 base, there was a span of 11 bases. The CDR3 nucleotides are TGTGCCTGGAGTCATTTGGGGAGTAACTATGGCTACACCTTC. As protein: CAWSHLGSNYGYTF.

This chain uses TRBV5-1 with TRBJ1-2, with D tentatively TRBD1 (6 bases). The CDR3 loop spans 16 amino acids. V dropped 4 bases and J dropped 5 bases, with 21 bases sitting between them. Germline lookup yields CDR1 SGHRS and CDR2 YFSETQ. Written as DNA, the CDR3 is TGCGCCAGCAGCGAACTTCGCGGGGGCAGGATTTATGGCTACACCTTC. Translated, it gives CASSELRGGRIYGYTF.

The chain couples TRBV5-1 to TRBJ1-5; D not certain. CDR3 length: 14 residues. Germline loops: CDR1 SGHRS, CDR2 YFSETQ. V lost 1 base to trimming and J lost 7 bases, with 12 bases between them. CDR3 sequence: CASSLTGGQQPQHF. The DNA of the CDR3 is TGCGCCAGCAGCTTGACCGGCGGGCAGCAGCCCCAGCATTTT.

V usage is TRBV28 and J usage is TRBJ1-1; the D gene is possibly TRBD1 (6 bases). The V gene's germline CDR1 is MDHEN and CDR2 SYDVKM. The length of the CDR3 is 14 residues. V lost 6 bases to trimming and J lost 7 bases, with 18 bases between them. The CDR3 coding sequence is TGTGCCAGCAGCACTCCGGGGGGGCGTAATGAAGCTTTCTTT. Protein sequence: CASSTPGGRNEAFF. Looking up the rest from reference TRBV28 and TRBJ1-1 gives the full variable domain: DVKVTQSSRYLVKRTGEKVFLECVQDMDHENMFWYRQDPGLGLRLIYFSYDVKMKEKGDIPEGYSVSREKKERFSLILESASTNQTSMYLCASSTPGGRNEAFFGQGTRLTVV.

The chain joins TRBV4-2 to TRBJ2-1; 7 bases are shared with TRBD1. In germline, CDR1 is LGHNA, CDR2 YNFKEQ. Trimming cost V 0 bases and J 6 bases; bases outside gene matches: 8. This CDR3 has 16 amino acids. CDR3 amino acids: CASSQDYQGVGNEQFF. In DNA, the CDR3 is TGTGCCAGCAGCCAAGATTATCAGGGGGTGGGCAATGAGCAGTTCTTC.

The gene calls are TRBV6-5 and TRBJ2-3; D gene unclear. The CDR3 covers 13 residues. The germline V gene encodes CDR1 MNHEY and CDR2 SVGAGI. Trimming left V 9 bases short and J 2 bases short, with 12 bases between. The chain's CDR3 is CASPLAVTDTQYF. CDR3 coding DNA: TGTGCCAGTCCGCTGGCGGTCACAGATACGCAGTATTTT.

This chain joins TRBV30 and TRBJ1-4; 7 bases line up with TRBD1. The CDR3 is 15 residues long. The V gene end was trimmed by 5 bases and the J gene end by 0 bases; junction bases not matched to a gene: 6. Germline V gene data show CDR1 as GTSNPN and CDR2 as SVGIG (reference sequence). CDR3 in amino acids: CAWGRQGSTNEKLFF. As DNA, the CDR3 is TGTGCCTGGGGGCGACAGGGCTCAACTAATGAAAAACTGTTTTTT.

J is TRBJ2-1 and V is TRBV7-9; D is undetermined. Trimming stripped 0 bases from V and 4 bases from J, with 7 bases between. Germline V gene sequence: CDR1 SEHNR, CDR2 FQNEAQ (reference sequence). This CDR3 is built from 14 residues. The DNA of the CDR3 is TGTGCCAGCAGCTTAGCTCCTAGTTACAATGAGCAGTTCTTC. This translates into CASSLAPSYNEQFF.

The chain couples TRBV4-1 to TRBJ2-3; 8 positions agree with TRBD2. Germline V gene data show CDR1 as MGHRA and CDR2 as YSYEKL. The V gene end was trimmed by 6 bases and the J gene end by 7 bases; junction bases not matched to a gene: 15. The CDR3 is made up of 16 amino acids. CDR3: CASSSTAGGRAYTQYF. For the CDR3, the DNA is TGCGCCAGCAGTTCGACTGCGGGGGGACGTGCCTATACGCAGTATTTT.

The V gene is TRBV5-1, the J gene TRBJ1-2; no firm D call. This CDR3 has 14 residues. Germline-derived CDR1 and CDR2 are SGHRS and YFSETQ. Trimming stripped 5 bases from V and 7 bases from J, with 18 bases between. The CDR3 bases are TGCGCCAGCAGAGCACCCGAAATACCCATTGGCTACACCTTC. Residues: CASRAPEIPIGYTF. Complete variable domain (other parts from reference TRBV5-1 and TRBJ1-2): KAGVTQTPRYLIKTRGQQVTLSCSPISGHRSVSWYQQTPGQGLQFLFEYFSETQRNKGNFPGRFSGRQFSNSRSEMNVSTLELGDSALYLCASRAPEIPIGYTFGSGTRLTVV.

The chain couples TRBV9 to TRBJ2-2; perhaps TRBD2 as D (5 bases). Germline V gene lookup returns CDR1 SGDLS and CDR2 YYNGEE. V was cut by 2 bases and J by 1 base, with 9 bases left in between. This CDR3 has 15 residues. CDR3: CASSVRSGNTGELFF. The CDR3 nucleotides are TGTGCCAGCAGCGTTAGGAGCGGGAACACCGGGGAGCTGTTTTTT.